This T cell receptor beta chain was captured by sequencing in a study of PD-1 blockade in classical Hodgkin lymphoma. About this clone: The antigen is undetermined.

Assay: immunoSEQ multiplex PCR; the TCRdb copy retains only in-frame clones and omits some. Among about 42,000 clones listed, 60% to 75% were seen once. Relapse after autologous stem cell transplantation occurred in every patient, and brentuximab vedotin exposure varied. General study findings and limits: A reduction in baseline TCR diversity was reportedly seen in newly diagnosed patients relative to healthy donors.

Deletions cut 1 base from V and 12 bases from J, with 13 bases between. Germline V lookup: CDR1 GTSNPN, CDR2 SVGIG (reference sequence). CDR3 size: 12 residues. The gene calls are TRBV30 and TRBJ2-1; no definite D call. The sequence derives from a human donor with classical Hodgkin lymphoma. Sequencing used peripheral blood mononuclear cells (PBMCs), obtained at baseline. DNA for the CDR3: TGTGCCTGGAGTGAAACGGCGACTGGGCAGTTCTTC. Its protein is CAWSETATGQFF.